This T cell receptor beta chain was recovered during a study of CD8 T cells in Susac syndrome. Whole-study findings and limits: That the number of individuals in its TCR sequencing and HLA analysis was relatively small was acknowledged by the study.

A note on this clonotype: The antigen remains unidentified.

The V end lost 3 bases, the J end lost 3 bases, and 6 bases lay between the germline ends. Germline assignment: CDR1 SGHDT and CDR2 YYEEEE. The CDR3 extends over 12 amino acids. Stable or active relapsing-remitting multiple sclerosis, untreated and meeting revised McDonald criteria, defined the controls. Random hexamers served to reverse transcribe roughly 0.45 to 1 ug RNA. Amplification of TCR beta CDR3 across 54 Vbeta and 13 Jbeta was performed with immunoSEQ multiplex PCR. TCRdb reprocessed the immunoSEQ multiplex PCR reads via MiXCR and lists one record per CDR3 protein. The sample holds roughly 150,000 distinct CDR3 sequences, roughly 94% seen once.

The sample comprised CD4+ T cells from PBMCs. The chain carries TRBV5-6 and TRBJ1-1; D uncertain. This TCR was sampled from a human donor with multiple sclerosis. CDR3 residues: CASSSLYTEAFF. CDR3 nucleotides: TGTGCCAGCAGCTCCCTTTACACTGAAGCTTTCTTT. The full variable domain, completed using reference TRBV5-6 and TRBJ1-1, is DAGVTQSPTHLIKTRGQQVTLRCSPKSGHDTVSWYQQALGQGPQFIFQYYEEEERQRGNFPDRFSGHQFPNYSSELNVNALLLGDSALYLCASSSLYTEAFFGQGTRLTVV.